This T cell receptor (beta chain) was sequenced in a study of OX40 agonist ivuxolimab in advanced cancers. In the study overall: Those enrolled were approximately 83% male, with a mean age of approximately 60 years and ages from about 20 to 80.

Here immunoSEQ multiplex PCR was the method, and the copy in TCRdb shows in-frame clones only, minus some. The repertoire consists of nearly 50,000 clones, with around nine tenths occurring once and the leading ten covering approximately 1.9%. In its sample, this clone was seen a few times. Germline V gene sequence: CDR1 MNHEY, CDR2 SMNVEV (reference sequence). Trimming shortened V by 8 bases and J by 0 bases, and 11 bases separated the two germline ends. This CDR3 is built from 14 residues. The sample here was CD4+ or CD8+ T cells sorted from blood, taken in a trial of the OX40 agonist ivuxolimab. The gene calls are TRBV27 and TRBJ1-3, with D perhaps TRBD1 (6 bases). The clonotype was recovered from an adult with an advanced solid tumor such as melanoma, head and neck, liver or kidney cancer. The chain's CDR3 is CASRTGNSGNTIYF. CDR3 in DNA: TGTGCCAGCCGTACAGGGAACTCTGGAAACACCATATATTTT.